These T cell receptor beta chains were read from a single sample in a study of shared clonotypes between healthy human individuals. Repertoires were generated with immunoSEQ multiplex PCR, while TCRdb's copy carries only in-frame clones and drops some. The sample carries hundreds of thousands of clones, 90% to 97% recorded once. The sample was naive CD8+ T cells sorted from blood. The receptors were gathered from a man aged 30 to 45 in good health. CDR3s include the opening cysteine and the closing phenylalanine or tryptophan. Each record gives: V gene, J gene, D gene, CDR3 DNA, CDR3 protein. The D gene is left open where the match is weak.

>TRBV7-9|TRBJ1-2|NA
TGTGCCAGCAGCTTGCTAACAATCGGCTACACCTTC
CASSLLTIGYTF
>TRBV2|TRBJ2-3|TRBD2
TGTGCCAGCAGTGAAACCCTACTAGCGGGAATCACAGATACGCAGTATTTT
CASSETLLAGITDTQYF
>TRBV28|TRBJ1-5|NA
TGTGCCAGCAGTTCGCCAAGGGAAGGAAGCAATCAGCCCCAGCATTTT
CASSSPREGSNQPQHF
>TRBV11-2|TRBJ2-1|NA
TGTGCCAGCAGCTTGTCGGCGGGGTACAATGAGCAGTTCTTC
CASSLSAGYNEQFF
>TRBV2|TRBJ2-5|TRBD1
TGTGCCAGCAGTGAAGACAGGGGAAGGGAGACCCAGTACTTC
CASSEDRGRETQYF
>TRBV5-4|TRBJ1-2|TRBD1
TGTGCCAGCAGCTTGAGGGACAGGGAGGGCTACACCTTC
CASSLRDREGYTF
>TRBV10-3|TRBJ1-2|NA
TGTGCCATCAGTGATCGGGGGACACCCACCGTTAATGGCTACACCTTC
CAISDRGTPTVNGYTF
>TRBV4-3|TRBJ2-1|NA
TGCGCCAGCAGCCCAAAGGAAGCATCGGCCAATGAGCAGTTCTTC
CASSPKEASANEQFF
>TRBV28|TRBJ1-1|NA
TGTGCCAGCAGTCCCTCACTGAACACTGAAGCTTTCTTT
CASSPSLNTEAFF
>TRBV5-1|TRBJ2-5|NA
TGCGCCAGCAGCTGGACGTCCGGGGGGCCGGGGGAGACCCAGTACTTC
CASSWTSGGPGETQYF
>TRBV5-5|TRBJ1-2|NA
TGTGCCAGCAGCTACGAGGACCTCTTCTATGGCTACACCTTC
CASSYEDLFYGYTF
>TRBV5-8|TRBJ2-2|NA
TGTGCCAGCAGCTCCCCTCAGGACCTAATCAGGGAGCTGTTTTTT
CASSSPQDLIRELFF
>TRBV28|TRBJ2-7|NA
TGTGCCAGCAGCTATGGCCTCATCCGCTCCTACGAGCAGTACTTC
CASSYGLIRSYEQYF
>TRBV10-2|TRBJ2-1|NA
TGCGCCAGCAGACGCAACGAGGGTTGGAGTGATGAGCAGTTCTTC
CASRRNEGWSDEQFF
>TRBV27|TRBJ1-1|TRBD1
TGTGCCAGCAGTTCCCGACAGGGGATTGAAGCTTTCTTT
CASSSRQGIEAFF
>TRBV7-7|TRBJ1-1|NA
TGTGCTAGCAGCCTAAGGGGTCCAGGGGAGGGTGAAGCTTTCTTT
CASSLRGPGEGEAFF
>TRBV27|TRBJ2-2|TRBD2
TGTGCCAGCAGTTTACGTCAGCTAGCGGGGAACACCGGGGAGCTGTTTTTT
CASSLRQLAGNTGELFF
>TRBV29-1|TRBJ2-5|TRBD2
TGCAGCGTTGAGGGGGACTATAAAGAGACCCAGTACTTC
CSVEGDYKETQYF
>TRBV7-9|TRBJ2-1|TRBD1
TGTGCCAGCAGCTTAGTGGGACAGGGCTATGAGCAGTTCTTC
CASSLVGQGYEQFF
>TRBV9|TRBJ2-2|NA
TGTGCCAGCAGCGTAGTGTCCAGGGACGGTATCGGGGAGCTGTTTTTT
CASSVVSRDGIGELFF